The 10 T cell receptor beta chains in this list originate from one sample, sequenced in a study of blood T cells in healthy people across ages. Together with a sample-barcoded 5' primer, a J-beta primer mix was included in a second PCR lasting roughly 6 to 12 cycles. TCRdb passed the 5' RACE reads through MiXCR, listing each CDR3 protein once. Here the sample spans some 780,000 distinct CDR3 sequences, approximately 53% being singletons. The sequenced sample was blood. These receptors were taken from a man aged 35-49 years in good health.

A few counts support this clonotype. The chain has TRBV20-1 and TRBJ2-1, with TRBD2 as a possible D gene (5 bases). Germline CDR1 reads DFQATT; CDR2 reads SNEGSKA (reference sequence). V lost 0 bases, J lost 3 bases, and 9 bases lay in between. This CDR3 is built from 14 residues. CDR3 in amino acids: CSAREGRGYNEQFF. DNA of the CDR3: TGCAGTGCTAGAGAGGGCCGGGGCTACAATGAGCAGTTCTTC.

J is TRBJ1-2 and V is TRBV7-3; no clear D gene. V was shortened by 7 bases and J by 5 bases, with 14 bases between the two germline ends. CDR3 length equals 13 residues. CDR1 SGHTA and CDR2 FQGTGA come from the germline V gene. The CDR3 is CASNNPSGYGYTF. For the CDR3, the DNA is TGTGCCAGCAACAACCCGTCGGGTTATGGCTACACCTTC.

The genes are TRBV4-3 and TRBJ2-3; TRBD2 matches 7 bases. From germline, CDR1 is LGHNA and CDR2 YSLEER. The ends lost 2 bases at V and 4 bases at J; junction bases unmatched: 18. The CDR3 loop spans 19 amino acids. The CDR3 region is CASSQSLSGGSGNADTQYF. The CDR3 coding sequence is TGCGCCAGCAGCCAATCTCTTTCTGGTGGGAGCGGGAACGCAGATACGCAGTATTTT.

This clonotype was seen only a few times. Here the CDR3 DNA reads TGTGCCAGCAGGATTCTTGGGACCTATGGCTACACCTTC. Its translation is CASRILGTYGYTF. The V call is TRBV12-3 or TRBV12-4, the J call TRBJ1-2; the D gene is possibly TRBD1 (5 bases). The CDR3 has 13 residues. Trimming took 6 bases from V and 4 from J, leaving 12 bases between them.

This chain uses TRBV7-3 with TRBJ1-4, with D perhaps TRBD1 (5 bases). The CDR3 length is 13 residues. The V end was cut by 5 bases, the J end by 8 bases, with 12 bases between. Germline V gene sequence: CDR1 SGHTA, CDR2 FQGTGA. CDR3 region: CASSTGPEEKLFF. The CDR3 nucleotides read TGTGCCAGCAGCACGGGACCTGAGGAAAAACTGTTTTTT.

The J gene is TRBJ2-2, the V gene TRBV4-2, with a tentative D call TRBD1 (6 bases). Deletions cut 1 base from V and 1 base from J, with 10 bases between. CDR1 and CDR2 (germline): LGHNA, YNFKEQ. The CDR3 spans 16 residues. The DNA of the CDR3 is TGTGCCAGCAGCCAAGTCCAGGGGCTGAACACCGGGGAGCTGTTTTTT. Its protein product is CASSQVQGLNTGELFF.

The V and J genes are TRBV12-3 or TRBV12-4 and TRBJ2-5; 9 bases align to TRBD2. The CDR3 contains 15 residues. The V gene end was trimmed by 4 bases and the J gene end by 11 bases; junction bases not matched to a gene: 14. CDR3 sequence: CASSSSGGSYNEQYF. The CDR3 bases are TGTGCCAGCAGTTCGAGCGGGGGGTCGTACAATGAGCAGTACTTC.

Regarding this clonotype: An end of the junction does not agree with germline; a read error may underlie this. This chain links TRBV6-6 with TRBJ1-2; D perhaps matches TRBD1 (6 bases). Germline CDR1 is MNHNY and CDR2 is SVGAGI (reference sequence). The CDR3 is made up of 13 amino acids. This chain's CDR3 is CAGSRTVQYGYTF. In DNA form, the CDR3 reads TGTGCCGGCAGCAGGACAGTTCAATATGGCTACACCTTC.

The chain has TRBV27 and TRBJ1-2; TRBD1 matches 7 bases. The V gene end was trimmed by 5 bases and the J gene end by 7 bases; junction bases not matched to a gene: 10. CDR3 length: 14 amino acids. CDR1 is MNHEY, CDR2 SMNVEV, per germline (reference sequence). CDR3 amino acids: CASSNGKGGFGYTF. CDR3 nucleotides: TGTGCCAGCAGTAATGGTAAAGGGGGCTTTGGCTACACCTTC.

This chain connects TRBV4-2 to TRBJ2-5, with 10 bases that match TRBD1. The J call may be incorrect, as the DNA end agrees better with TRBJ2-7. This CDR3 is 16 amino acids long. Germline values: CDR1 LGHNA, CDR2 YNFKEQ. The CDR3 nucleotides read TGTGCCAGCAGCCAGGGCTCCGGGACAGGGGCCTACGAGCAGTACTTC. Amino acids: CASSQGSGTGAYEQYF.